These 27 T cell receptor beta chains were all obtained from the same sample, sequenced in a study of blood T cell repertoires in COVID-19. The data were produced by immunoSEQ multiplex PCR, yet TCRdb's version contains in-frame clones alone and is incomplete. The sample includes tens of thousands of clones, 65% to 90% of them seen just once. Sequenced: peripheral blood. The origin of the receptors is a man aged 70 or older with acute or convalescent COVID-19.

The chain uses TRBV7-9 and TRBJ1-4, with D hard to call. V was clipped by 1 base and J by 14 bases, with 11 bases between them. CDR3 length: 12 amino acids. Looked up from germline, CDR1 is SEHNR and CDR2 is FQNEAQ (reference sequence). This CDR3 is CASSLGSLGLFF. CDR3 in DNA: TGTGCCAGCAGCTTAGGGAGCCTCGGGCTGTTTTTT.

The V call is TRBV5-1, the J call TRBJ1-2; maybe TRBD1 (5 bases). The V end was cut by 0 bases, the J end by 8 bases, with 14 bases between. The CDR3 length is 14 residues. Germline V lookup: CDR1 SGHRS, CDR2 YFSETQ. CDR3 sequence (DNA): TGCGCCAGCAGCTTGGGCCAGGGTCTAGGGGGCTACACCTTC. This encodes CASSLGQGLGGYTF.

This chain connects TRBV30 to TRBJ1-5; TRBD1 aligns across 8 bases. The ends lost 1 base at V and 6 bases at J; junction bases unmatched: 8. CDR3 length equals 15 residues. The V gene's germline CDR1 is GTSNPN and CDR2 SVGIG (reference sequence). The CDR3 DNA reads TGTGCCTGGAGTGCTTCCCCCGGGACAGGTCAGCCCCAGCATTTT. Translation: CAWSASPGTGQPQHF. Combining the CDR3 with reference TRBV30 and TRBJ1-5 gives the whole variable domain SQTIHQWPATLVQPVGSPLSLECTVEGTSNPNLYWYRQAAGRGLQLLFYSVGIGQISSEVPQNLSASRPQDRQFILSSKKLLLSDSGFYLCAWSASPGTGQPQHFGDGTRLSIL.

V is TRBV9 and J is TRBJ2-1; D call uncertain. The CDR3 length is 16 residues. From germline, CDR1 is SGDLS and CDR2 YYNGEE. V was cut by 4 bases and J by 4 bases, with 18 bases left in between. The DNA for the CDR3 is TGTGCCAGCAGCCCCTCTGCCCCTAAGACTTACAATGAGCAGTTCTTC. Its protein product is CASSPSAPKTYNEQFF.

The chain recombines TRBV5-1 with TRBJ1-6, with D possibly TRBD1 on 5 matching bases. Germline CDR1 reads SGHRS; CDR2 reads YFSETQ. V lost 2 bases and J 0 bases, leaving 15 bases between the germline ends. This CDR3 spans 18 amino acids. The CDR3 sequence: CASSFPAGKDSYNSPLHF. CDR3 nucleotides: TGCGCCAGCAGCTTCCCTGCAGGGAAAGACTCCTATAATTCACCCCTCCACTTT.

The chain uses TRBV19 and TRBJ2-7, with D perhaps matching TRBD1 (6 bases). V lost 3 bases, J lost 1 base, and 10 bases lay in between. This CDR3 is built from 14 residues. Germline V gene sequence: CDR1 LNHDA, CDR2 SQIVND (reference sequence). The CDR3 protein is CASSMITGSYEQYF. CDR3 sequence (DNA): TGTGCCAGTAGTATGATCACAGGGTCCTACGAGCAGTACTTC.

The chain couples TRBV6-2 or TRBV6-3 to TRBJ2-7, with a possible D match to TRBD1 (6 bases). CDR3 length: 14 amino acids. Germline V lookup: CDR1 MNHEY, CDR2 SVGEGT. Trimming took 6 bases from V and 3 from J, leaving 15 bases between them. CDR3 amino acids: CASSPTGVFYEQYV. The CDR3 nucleotides are TGTGCCAGCAGCCCGACAGGCGTATTCTACGAGCAGTACGTC.

This chain uses TRBV11-2 with TRBJ2-2, with a possible D match to TRBD2 (5 bases). Germline CDR1 and CDR2: SGHAT and FQNNGV. CDR3 length: 18 amino acids. Trimming cost V 7 bases and J 6 bases, with 27 bases left between them. CDR3: CASTLNALRALGAGELFF. The DNA of the CDR3 is TGTGCCAGCACCCTTAACGCTTTGAGGGCATTGGGTGCCGGGGAGCTGTTTTTT.

This chain connects TRBV15 to TRBJ2-2, with 7 bases that match TRBD2. The CDR3 runs to 14 residues. Trimming removed 6 bases from V and 4 bases from J; junction bases left unmatched: 5. Germline-derived CDR1 and CDR2 are LNHNV and YYDKDF (reference sequence). CDR3 DNA sequence: TGTGCCACCAGAGGGGAGGGCCGCACCGGGGAGCTGTTTTTT. Protein: CATRGEGRTGELFF.

The chain joins TRBV12-5 to TRBJ2-5; 12 bases fit TRBD2. Germline V gene lookup returns CDR1 LGHNT and CDR2 FRNRAP. V dropped 3 bases and J dropped 4; count of bases not matched to a gene: 12. CDR3 length: 18 amino acids. This CDR3 reads CASGFNARLAGVSETQYF. CDR3 DNA: TGTGCTAGTGGTTTCAACGCCCGACTAGCGGGAGTCTCAGAGACCCAGTACTTC.

The gene calls are TRBV4-1 and TRBJ2-1; 9 nucleotides agree with TRBD2. Trimming took 5 bases from V and 8 from J; bases not matched to a gene: 7. CDR1 MGHRA and CDR2 YSYEKL come from the germline V gene. The CDR3 contains 14 residues. CDR3 in DNA: TGCGCCAGCAGCGGTAGCGGGAGTAACTATGAGCAGTTCTTC. Protein product: CASSGSGSNYEQFF.

The chain carries TRBV27 and TRBJ1-2, with 11 nucleotides matching TRBD1. The CDR3 contains 15 residues. Per the germline V gene, CDR1 is MNHEY and CDR2 is SMNVEV (reference sequence). The trim removed 6 bases at V and 4 bases at J, leaving 7 bases unmatched. The CDR3 region has the DNA TGTGCCAGCAGGCGGACAGGGGGCACGGGCTATGGCTACACCTTC. Translating it yields CASRRTGGTGYGYTF.

J is TRBJ1-2 and V is TRBV5-4; D perhaps matches TRBD1 (5 bases). Looked up from germline, CDR1 is SGHNT and CDR2 is YYREEE (reference sequence). The germline V and J ends were trimmed by 2 bases and 3 bases, with 11 bases remaining between them. This CDR3 region has 14 residues. The CDR3 bases are TGTGCCAGCAGCTTCCTGGGAGGGGACTATGGCTACACCTTC. Translating gives CASSFLGGDYGYTF.

This sequence joins TRBV2 and TRBJ1-5; no definite D call. The ends were cut back, 3 bases at V and 9 bases at J, with 15 bases in the middle. Germline CDR1 and CDR2: SNHLY and FYNNEI. This CDR3 is built from 14 residues. The CDR3 DNA is TGTGCCAGCAGTGAGTACGGGAGATGGACGCCCCAGCATTTT. Encoded protein: CASSEYGRWTPQHF.

This rearrangement joins TRBV20-1 to TRBJ1-2; D call uncertain. V lost 3 bases and J lost 4, with 6 bases in between. This CDR3 comprises 11 residues. Per the germline V gene, CDR1 is DFQATT and CDR2 is SNEGSKA (reference sequence). The CDR3 sequence is CSASPSYGYTF. The CDR3 nucleotides read TGCAGTGCTAGCCCCTCCTATGGCTACACCTTC.

V and J are TRBV2 and TRBJ1-5; D is uncertain. The CDR3 runs to 14 residues. V was pared by 3 bases and J by 7 bases, with 13 bases between. Per the germline V gene, CDR1 is SNHLY and CDR2 is FYNNEI. CDR3 DNA: TGTGCCAGCAGTGAGTCTTTGGGCGTGCAGCCCCAGCATTTT. Its translation is CASSESLGVQPQHF.

The V gene is TRBV6-5, the J gene TRBJ2-2; D gene ambiguous. Germline V gene lookup returns CDR1 MNHEY and CDR2 SVGAGI. Trimming cost V 6 bases and J 5 bases, with 10 bases left between them. CDR3 size: 13 residues. For the CDR3, the DNA is TGTGCCAGCAGCAATACAGCAACCGGGGAGCTGTTTTTT. This translates into CASSNTATGELFF.

The V call is TRBV7-9, the J call TRBJ2-7; D is uncertain. CDR1 is SEHNR and CDR2 is FQNEAQ in the germline V gene (reference sequence). The CDR3 sequence is 14 residues long. V lost 1 base, J lost 3 bases, and 10 bases lay in between. CDR3 sequence: CASSLDLRYYEQYV. The DNA of the CDR3 is TGTGCCAGCAGCTTAGATTTGCGGTACTACGAGCAGTACGTC.

The J gene is TRBJ1-1, the V gene TRBV7-2, with D unclear. Germline V gene lookup returns CDR1 SGHTA and CDR2 FQGNSA. The CDR3 runs to 13 residues. Written as DNA, the CDR3 is TGTACTTTGGGGAGGAGATTGGACACTGAAGCTTTCTTT. It yields the protein CTLGRRLDTEAFF. The entire variable domain, with the rest obtained from reference TRBV7-2 and TRBJ1-1, is as follows: GAGVSQSPSNKVTEKGKDVELRCDPISGHTALYWYRQSLGQGLEFLIYFQGNSAPDKSGLPSDRFSAERTGGSVSTLTIQRTQQEDSAVYLCTLGRRLDTEAFFGQGTRLTVV.

The rearrangement joins TRBV7-8 to TRBJ2-2; TRBD1 agrees at 7 bases. J gave up 4 bases and V 2 bases, and 4 bases lay outside the gene matches. The germline CDR1 and CDR2 sequences are SGHVS and FQNEAQ. The CDR3 has 15 amino acids. As DNA, the CDR3 is TGTGCCAGCAGCTTAAGGGGGCTGGTCACCGGGGAGCTGTTTTTT. Its translation is CASSLRGLVTGELFF.

J is TRBJ1-5 and V is TRBV5-6; D is perhaps TRBD1 (5 bases). Between the trimmed V and J ends, which lost 3 bases and 8 bases, there was a span of 15 bases. Germline V gives CDR1 SGHDT, CDR2 YYEEEE. The CDR3 spans 14 residues. The CDR3 loop is CASSSRGSVEPQHF. DNA for the CDR3: TGTGCCAGCAGCTCCCGGGGGAGTGTGGAGCCCCAGCATTTT.

The V call is TRBV3-1 (or the pseudogene TRBV3-2), the J call TRBJ1-3; D gene unclear. The CDR3 is 15 residues long. Germline loops: CDR1 LGHDT, CDR2 YNNKEL (reference sequence). V was shortened by 1 base and J by 1 base, with 8 bases between the two germline ends. CDR3 amino acids: CASSQGTPSGNTIYF. Here the CDR3 DNA reads TGTGCCAGCAGCCAAGGGACTCCTTCTGGAAACACCATATATTTT.

The chain employs TRBV5-4 and TRBJ2-3; 8 bases are a match to TRBD2. CDR3 length equals 14 residues. Germline-derived CDR1 and CDR2 are SGHNT and YYREEE (reference sequence). The trim removed 4 bases at V and 4 bases at J, leaving 5 bases unmatched. The CDR3 protein is CASSQRTSPDTQYF. CDR3 nucleotides: TGTGCCAGCAGCCAACGGACTAGCCCAGATACGCAGTATTTT.

This clone was counted once. DNA of the CDR3: TGTGCCAGCAGGAAACTGACATCTAACTATGGCTACACCTTC. It codes for CASRKLTSNYGYTF. J is TRBJ1-2 and V is TRBV2, with D unclear. CDR1 is SNHLY and CDR2 is FYNNEI in the germline V gene. The CDR3 covers 14 residues. V was cut by 6 bases and J by 0 bases, with 11 bases left in between.

There are a few counts of this clone. The V gene is TRBV28, the J gene TRBJ1-6, with D perhaps TRBD1 (6 bases). The germline V gene has CDR1 MDHEN and CDR2 SYDVKM. Trimming pared 8 bases from V and 6 bases from J, leaving 14 bases between. CDR3 length: 14 residues. In DNA, the CDR3 is TGTGCCAGCCTGCTCAGGGGAATTAATTCACCCCTCCACTTT. Translating it yields CASLLRGINSPLHF.

The gene calls are TRBV9 and TRBJ2-4, with TRBD2 matching 12 bases. Per germline, CDR1 SGDLS and CDR2 YYNGEE. V trimming: 4 bases; J trimming: 7 bases; junction bases outside the gene matches: 9. The CDR3 loop spans 16 amino acids. The CDR3 region is CASSSLAGGPGNIQYF. Written as DNA, the CDR3 is TGTGCCAGCAGCTCCCTAGCGGGAGGGCCGGGGAACATTCAGTACTTC. Full variable domain (missing parts from reference TRBV9 and TRBJ2-4): DSGVTQTPKHLITATGQRVTLRCSPRSGDLSVYWYQQSLDQGLQFLIQYYNGEERAKGNILERFSAQQFPDLHSELNLSSLELGDSALYFCASSSLAGGPGNIQYFGAGTRLSVL.

The J gene is TRBJ1-1, the V gene TRBV18; no definite D call. This CDR3 is 13 amino acids long. Trimming left V 5 bases short and J 1 base short, with 8 bases between. Per the germline V gene, CDR1 is KGHSH and CDR2 is LQKENI. The CDR3 DNA is TGTGCCAGCTCAAAAGAGCCGAACACTGAAGCTTTCTTT. The encoded protein is CASSKEPNTEAFF.